Listed below are T cell receptor beta chains from one sample, sequenced in a study of blood T cell repertoires in COVID-19. Repertoires were generated with immunoSEQ multiplex PCR, while TCRdb's copy carries only in-frame clones and drops some. The sample shows about 210,000 clones, over 70% of them seen only once. Sequences were obtained from peripheral blood. The receptor source for this set is a man aged 50 to 60 with active or convalescent COVID-19. CDR3s include the opening cysteine and the closing phenylalanine or tryptophan. Each record gives: D gene, J gene, clone size, V gene, CDR3 DNA, CDR3 protein. D genes are given only for firm matches. For some rows the clone size is stated as once, few or many, or as a class when expanded; others skip it.

D: TRBD1; J: TRBJ1-6; size: once; V: TRBV7-2; DNA: TGTGCCAGCAGCTTCGGGACAGGGGGAAATTCACCCCTCCACTTT; CDR3: CASSFGTGGNSPLHF
D: -; J: TRBJ2-3; size: few; V: TRBV7-9; DNA: TGTGCCAGCAGCTTAGGCGGGGTTAGCACAGATACGCAGTATTTT; CDR3: CASSLGGVSTDTQYF
D: TRBD1; J: TRBJ1-2; size: -; V: TRBV6-1; DNA: TGTGCCAGCAGTGAACTGGGACAGGGGCCTCATGGCTACACCTTC; CDR3: CASSELGQGPHGYTF
D: TRBD2; J: TRBJ2-1; size: -; V: TRBV30; DNA: TGTGCCTGGAGTCTAGGACTAGCGCTATACAATGAGCAGTTCTTC; CDR3: CAWSLGLALYNEQFF
D: -; J: TRBJ1-3; size: -; V: TRBV5-6; DNA: TGTGCCAGCAGCTTGGCCCACTCTGGAAACACCATATATTTT; CDR3: CASSLAHSGNTIYF
D: TRBD2; J: TRBJ2-5; size: once; V: TRBV5-1; DNA: TGCGCCAGCAGCCAAGCGGGGCAAGAGACCCAGTACTTC; CDR3: CASSQAGQETQYF
D: TRBD2; J: TRBJ2-3; size: -; V: TRBV10-3; DNA: TGTGCCATCAGTGAGTCCGAGGCGGGAGCCACAGATACGCAGTATTTT; CDR3: CAISESEAGATDTQYF
D: TRBD1; J: TRBJ2-1; size: -; V: TRBV9; DNA: TGTGCCAGCACCTTGGACAGGTACAACAATGAGCAGTTCTTC; CDR3: CASTLDRYNNEQFF
D: -; J: TRBJ2-1; size: -; V: TRBV28; DNA: TGTGCCAGCAGTTCCCTCCGGGGGAAAAACAATGAGCAGTTCTTC; CDR3: CASSSLRGKNNEQFF
D: -; J: TRBJ1-2; size: -; V: TRBV19; DNA: TGTGCCAGTAGGAGGCGGGGCGGATCTGGTAACTATGGCTACACCTTC; CDR3: CASRRRGGSGNYGYTF
D: -; J: TRBJ1-3; size: -; V: TRBV6-6; DNA: TGTGCCAGCAGTCTCCTCCAAAGTGATGAAACAGGGATTACTGGAAACACCATATATTTT; CDR3: CASSLLQSDETGITGNTIYF
D: -; J: TRBJ1-2; size: -; V: TRBV20-1; DNA: TGCAGTGCTAGTAAGGGGGTAGCTAACTATGGCTACACCTTC; CDR3: CSASKGVANYGYTF
D: -; J: TRBJ2-5; size: few; V: TRBV7-6; DNA: TGTGCCAGCAGCTTATTCTCTGTAAGGGACTACCAAGAGACCCAGTACTTC; CDR3: CASSLFSVRDYQETQYF
D: TRBD1; J: TRBJ2-3; size: -; V: TRBV28; DNA: TGTGCCAGCAGTCCGACAGGGACCCCAAGCACAGATACGCAGTATTTT; CDR3: CASSPTGTPSTDTQYF
D: -; J: TRBJ1-2; size: -; V: TRBV5-4; DNA: TGTGCCAGCAGCTCCGGACTCTCCATCGGGTATGGCTACACCTTC; CDR3: CASSSGLSIGYGYTF
D: -; J: TRBJ1-6; size: -; V: TRBV3-1/TRBV3-2; DNA: TGTGCCAGCAGCCAAAGGCGGCAGGGGACGATCGGGTCACCCCTCCACTTT; CDR3: CASSQRRQGTIGSPLHF
D: -; J: TRBJ2-3; size: once; V: TRBV24-1; DNA: TGTGCCACCAGTGACCGAACAGGATGGGACACAGATACGCAGTATTTT; CDR3: CATSDRTGWDTDTQYF
D: -; J: TRBJ1-5; size: once; V: TRBV27; DNA: TGTGCCAGCAGTCCCGGGGTAGGTCAGCCCCAGCATTTT; CDR3: CASSPGVGQPQHF
D: TRBD1; J: TRBJ2-5; size: -; V: TRBV24-1; DNA: TGTGCCACCAGTGACCCGGGACAGGGGCAAGAGACCCAGTACTTC; CDR3: CATSDPGQGQETQYF
D: TRBD1; J: TRBJ1-4; size: -; V: TRBV19; DNA: TGTGCCAGTAGTACGCAGGGGGGTGAAAAACTGTTTTTT; CDR3: CASSTQGGEKLFF
D: -; J: TRBJ1-6; size: -; V: TRBV6-2/TRBV6-3; DNA: TGTGCCAGCAGTTTAAAGCTCACCCTCCACTTT; CDR3: CASSLKLTLHF
D: -; J: TRBJ1-4; size: -; V: TRBV29-1; DNA: TGCAGCGCCCAAGACCCTACAGGTAGTGAAAAACTGTTTTTT; CDR3: CSAQDPTGSEKLFF
D: -; J: TRBJ1-1; size: -; V: TRBV6-6; DNA: TGTGCCAGCAGCAAAGCAGGGGTTGACACTGAAGCTTTCTTT; CDR3: CASSKAGVDTEAFF